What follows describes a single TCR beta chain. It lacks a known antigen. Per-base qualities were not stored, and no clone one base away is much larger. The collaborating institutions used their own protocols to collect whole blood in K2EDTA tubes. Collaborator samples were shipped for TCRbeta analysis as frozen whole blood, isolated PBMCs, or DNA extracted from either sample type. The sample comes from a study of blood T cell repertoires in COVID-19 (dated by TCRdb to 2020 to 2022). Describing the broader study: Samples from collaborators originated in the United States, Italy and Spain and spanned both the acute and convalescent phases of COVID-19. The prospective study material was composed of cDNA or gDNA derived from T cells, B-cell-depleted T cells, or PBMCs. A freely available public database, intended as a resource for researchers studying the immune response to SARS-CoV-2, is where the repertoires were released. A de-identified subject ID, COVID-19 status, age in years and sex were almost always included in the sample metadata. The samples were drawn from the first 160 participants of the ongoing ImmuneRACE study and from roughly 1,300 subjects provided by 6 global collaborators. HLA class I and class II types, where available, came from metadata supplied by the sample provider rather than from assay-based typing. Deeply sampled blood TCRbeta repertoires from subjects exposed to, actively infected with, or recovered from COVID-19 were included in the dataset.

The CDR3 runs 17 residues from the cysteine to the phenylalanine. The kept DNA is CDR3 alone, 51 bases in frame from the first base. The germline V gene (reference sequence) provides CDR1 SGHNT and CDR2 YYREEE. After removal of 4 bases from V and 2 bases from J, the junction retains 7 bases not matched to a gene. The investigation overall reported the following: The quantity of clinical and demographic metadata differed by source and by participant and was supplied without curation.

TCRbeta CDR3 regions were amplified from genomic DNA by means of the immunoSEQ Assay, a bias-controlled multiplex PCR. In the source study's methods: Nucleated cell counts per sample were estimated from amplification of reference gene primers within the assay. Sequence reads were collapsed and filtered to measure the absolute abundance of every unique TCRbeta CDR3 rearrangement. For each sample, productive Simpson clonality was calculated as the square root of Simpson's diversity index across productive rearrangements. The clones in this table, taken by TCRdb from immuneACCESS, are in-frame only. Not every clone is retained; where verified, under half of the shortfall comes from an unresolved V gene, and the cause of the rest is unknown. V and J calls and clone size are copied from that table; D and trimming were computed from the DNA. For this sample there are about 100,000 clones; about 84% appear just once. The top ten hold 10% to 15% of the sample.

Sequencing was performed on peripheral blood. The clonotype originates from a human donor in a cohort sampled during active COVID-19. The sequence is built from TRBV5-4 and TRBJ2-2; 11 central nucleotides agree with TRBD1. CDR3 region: CASSPGRTGGNTGELFF. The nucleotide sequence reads TGTGCCAGCAGCCCGGGCCGGACAGGGGGCAACACCGGGGAGCTGTTTTTT.